Below are 26 T cell receptor beta chains sequenced from a single sample in a study of T cells after yellow fever vaccination. TCRdb ran MiXCR on the 5' RACE reads and lists one entry per CDR3 protein. This sample carries some 100,000 distinct CDR3 sequences, about 8.8% of them seen once, and the ten largest clones take 16%. The specimen was CD8+ T cells not binding an NS4B(214-222) dextramer, sorted from PBMCs, collected more than 13 days after the first yellow fever vaccination. These receptors were collected from a man between 18 and 35 years old who received the YFV17D yellow fever vaccine.

This sequence joins TRBV27 and TRBJ1-4; D is unresolved. Germline V gene data show CDR1 as MNHEY and CDR2 as SMNVEV (reference sequence). Trimming stripped 4 bases from V and 6 bases from J, with 15 bases between. The CDR3 runs to 15 residues. CDR3 residues: CASSSLRKWDEKLFF. The CDR3, as DNA: TGTGCCAGCAGTTCCCTTCGAAAATGGGATGAAAAACTGTTTTTT.

This clonotype was counted between two and nine times. The rearrangement uses TRBV4-1 and TRBJ2-1; TRBD1 matches at 8 bases. After removal of 3 bases from V and 6 bases from J, the junction contained 10 bases not matched to a gene. The CDR3 is 16 amino acids. Germline CDR1 MGHRA, CDR2 YSYEKL. This CDR3 is CASSQVADREFNEQFF. The CDR3, as DNA: TGCGCCAGCAGCCAGGTAGCGGACAGGGAGTTCAATGAGCAGTTCTTC.

The chain uses TRBV5-1 and TRBJ2-7; no firm D call. Trimming cost V 7 bases and J 5 bases, with 16 bases left between them. The CDR3 is made up of 13 amino acids. CDR1 SGHRS and CDR2 YFSETQ come from the germline V gene. The CDR3 region is CASAEALSDEQYF. The CDR3 coding sequence is TGCGCCAGCGCCGAGGCTCTCAGTGACGAGCAGTACTTC.

V gene TRBV7-6 combines with J gene TRBJ1-6; 9 nucleotides agree with TRBD1. Germline CDR1 SGHVS, CDR2 FNYEAQ. The junction had 13 bases not matched to a gene; V was cut back by 2 bases and J by 8 bases. This CDR3 comprises 18 residues. The CDR3 coding sequence is TGTGCCAGCAGCTTAACGTTCCCGGACAGGGGCGCTTATTCACCCCTCCACTTT. Translating gives CASSLTFPDRGAYSPLHF.

This clonotype was observed a handful of times. The chain uses TRBV29-1 and TRBJ1-6; the D gene is possibly TRBD1 (6 bases). The CDR3 runs 13 residues. Per germline, CDR1 SQVTM and CDR2 ANQGSEA. The V and J ends lost 6 bases and 5 bases respectively, with 11 bases between them. CDR3 DNA: TGCAGCGTAGGGGACACAAATAATTCACCCCTCCACTTT. Amino acid sequence: CSVGDTNNSPLHF.

This clonotype was picked up a small number of times. V usage is TRBV9 and J usage is TRBJ2-2; 9 positions agree with TRBD1. V trimming: 3 bases; J trimming: 5 bases; junction bases outside the gene matches: 8. The germline gives CDR1 SGDLS, CDR2 YYNGEE. The CDR3 contains 16 residues. CDR3 sequence: CASSETGGEQTGELFF. The CDR3 nucleotides read TGTGCCAGCAGCGAAACAGGGGGCGAGCAAACCGGGGAGCTGTTTTTT.

The chain carries TRBV29-1 and TRBJ2-7; TRBD1 or TRBD2 may be the D gene (7 bases each). The V end was cut by 1 base, the J end by 5 bases, with 18 bases between. This CDR3 region has 15 residues. Germline loops: CDR1 SQVTM, CDR2 ANQGSEA. CDR3: CSVEGGRGGSNEQYF. As DNA, the CDR3 is TGCAGCGTTGAAGGGGGCAGGGGGGGTTCCAACGAGCAGTACTTC.

The V call is TRBV15, the J call TRBJ2-7, with 8 bases aligning to TRBD1. V shed 1 base, J shed 2 bases, and the junction held 4 bases outside the gene matches. There are 15 residues in the CDR3. Germline CDR1 LNHNV, CDR2 YYDKDF (reference sequence). In DNA form, the CDR3 reads TGTGCCACCAGCAGAGGACAGGGGCGGACCTACGAGCAGTACTTC. The encoded protein is CATSRGQGRTYEQYF.

This clonotype was detected only a few times. V is TRBV27 and J is TRBJ1-1; 8 bases align to TRBD1. CDR3 length equals 14 residues. V was clipped by 5 bases and J by 6 bases; unmatched bases: 8. Germline CDR1 is MNHEY and CDR2 is SMNVEV (reference sequence). CDR3: CASSRSTGVPEAFF. The CDR3 region has the DNA TGTGCCAGCAGTAGATCGACAGGGGTCCCTGAAGCTTTCTTT.

The V and J genes are TRBV11-2 and TRBJ2-1, with D possibly matching TRBD2 (5 bases). This CDR3 has 15 amino acids. Trimming shortened V by 1 base and J by 2 bases, and 9 bases separated the two germline ends. Germline CDR1 and CDR2: SGHAT and FQNNGV. The CDR3 reads CASSLARETYNEQFF. The DNA of the CDR3 is TGTGCCAGCAGCTTAGCCCGGGAAACCTACAATGAGCAGTTCTTC.

The CDR3 is CASSPRPGQGNEQYV. CDR3 nucleotides: TGTGCCAGCAGCCCACGCCCCGGACAGGGAAACGAGCAGTACGTC. J is TRBJ2-7 and V is TRBV6-1, with 8 bases aligning to TRBD1. Germline V gene data show CDR1 as MNHNS and CDR2 as SASEGT. Unmatched junction bases numbered 12, after V lost 6 bases and J lost 5 bases. The CDR3 consists of 15 residues.

This clonotype was seen a handful of times. CDR3 nucleotide sequence: TGTGCCAGCAGACAGGGAACTTACTACGAGCAGTACTTC. The encoded protein is CASRQGTYYEQYF. V usage is TRBV6-1 and J usage is TRBJ2-7; D is perhaps TRBD1 (6 bases). V was trimmed by 6 bases and J by 3 bases, leaving 12 bases between them. Germline values: CDR1 MNHNS, CDR2 SASEGT. The CDR3 loop spans 13 amino acids.

V is TRBV4-3 and J is TRBJ1-1; D unclear. The CDR3 runs 13 residues. Looked up from germline, CDR1 is LGHNA and CDR2 is YSLEER. Trimming left V 0 bases short and J 2 bases short, with 4 bases between. The CDR3, as DNA: TGCGCCAGCAGCCAAGAAGTCAACACTGAAGCTTTCTTT. It specifies CASSQEVNTEAFF.

In this sample, this clonotype turned up many times. This chain links TRBV5-1 with TRBJ1-1; possible D gene TRBD1, 5 bases. Germline V gene sequence: CDR1 SGHRS, CDR2 YFSETQ. Trimming removed 2 bases from V and 0 bases from J, with 8 bases in between. This CDR3 region has 14 residues. The CDR3 protein is CASSLYRMNTEAFF. In DNA form, the CDR3 reads TGCGCCAGCAGCTTATACAGGATGAACACTGAAGCTTTCTTT.

As to this clonotype: A read error may be the cause here, since a much bigger clone is one base away. The chain links TRBV24-1 to TRBJ2-1; maybe TRBD1 (7 bases). This CDR3 contains 15 residues. The germline gives CDR1 KGHDR, CDR2 SFDVKD. In DNA, the CDR3 is TGTCCCACCAGTGATTTAGGTTCAGGGGGGAATGAGCAGTTCTTC. This encodes CPTSDLGSGGNEQFF.

V usage is TRBV7-9 and J usage is TRBJ2-1, with TRBD1 matching 7 bases. Germline values: CDR1 SEHNR, CDR2 FQNEAQ (reference sequence). V lost 2 bases to trimming and J lost 4 bases; unmatched junction nucleotides: 8. This CDR3 region has 16 residues. Written as DNA, the CDR3 is TGTGCCAGCAGCTTATCTGAGGGGGCTACGTACAATGAGCAGTTCTTC. Translating gives CASSLSEGATYNEQFF.

The rearrangement links TRBV12-3 or TRBV12-4 to TRBJ2-7; 7 nucleotides agree with TRBD2. The length of the CDR3 is 14 residues. Trimming took 6 bases from V and 6 from J; bases not matched to a gene: 11. The CDR3 DNA sequence: TGTGCCAGCAGCTCCAGCGGGGAGAGGGCCGAGCAGTACTTC. As protein: CASSSSGERAEQYF.

In its sample, this clonotype was seen many times. The genes are TRBV20-1 and TRBJ2-5; 12 bases map to TRBD2. V lost 6 bases and J lost 2; bases outside the gene matches: 10. Germline values: CDR1 DFQATT, CDR2 SNEGSKA (reference sequence). The length of the CDR3 is 16 residues. This CDR3 reads CSASRLAGALQETQYF. As DNA, the CDR3 is TGCAGTGCAAGTAGACTAGCGGGGGCTCTGCAAGAGACCCAGTACTTC.

This chain joins TRBV12-3 or TRBV12-4 and TRBJ2-2, with a tentative D call TRBD2 (6 bases). Trimming took 4 bases from V and 5 from J, leaving 14 bases between them. The CDR3 has 15 residues. The CDR3 spells CASSSTPAGTGELFF. DNA for the CDR3: TGTGCCAGCAGTTCGACCCCGGCGGGGACCGGGGAGCTGTTTTTT.

Only a few counts were recorded for this clonotype. The rearrangement links TRBV7-3 to TRBJ2-1; D tentatively reads TRBD1 or TRBD2 (5 bases each). The CDR3 covers 14 residues. Trimming removed 2 bases from V and 8 bases from J, with 13 bases in between. Germline V gene lookup returns CDR1 SGHTA and CDR2 FQGTGA. CDR3 sequence reads: CASSLEGMDHEQFF. The DNA of the CDR3 is TGTGCCAGCAGCTTAGAGGGGATGGATCATGAGCAGTTCTTC.

This rearrangement joins TRBV5-4 to TRBJ2-2; the D is unclear. The CDR3 length is 14 residues. In germline, CDR1 is SGHNT, CDR2 YYREEE (reference sequence). The V end lost 4 bases, the J end lost 6 bases, and 13 bases lay between the germline ends. CDR3 region: CASSRPELSGELFF. CDR3 DNA sequence: TGTGCCAGCAGCCGACCAGAGTTATCCGGGGAGCTGTTTTTT.

The table lists this clonotype with many counts. V usage is TRBV29-1 and J usage is TRBJ1-1; D is ambiguous. Germline V gene sequence: CDR1 SQVTM, CDR2 ANQGSEA. V was cut by 7 bases and J by 11 bases, with 17 bases left in between. This CDR3 has 11 amino acids. This CDR3 is CSAVVLARAFF. The CDR3 DNA follows: TGCAGCGCGGTAGTTCTGGCTCGGGCTTTCTTT.

This clonotype was detected a few times. The V and J genes are TRBV7-9 and TRBJ2-1; 8 bases align to TRBD1. Per the germline V gene, CDR1 is SEHNR and CDR2 is FQNEAQ (reference sequence). The CDR3 length is 14 residues. V trimming: 4 bases; J trimming: 4 bases; junction bases outside the gene matches: 3. This CDR3 reads CASSSRQGYNEQFF. CDR3 nucleotides: TGTGCCAGCAGCTCCCGACAGGGGTACAATGAGCAGTTCTTC.

This chain uses TRBV12-3 or TRBV12-4 with TRBJ2-3; 9 bases fit TRBD1. The CDR3 consists of 15 residues. V lost 6 bases, J lost 4 bases, and 8 bases stayed unmatched. The CDR3 is CASRPGTGNSDTQYF. The DNA of the CDR3 is TGTGCCAGCAGGCCCGGGACAGGGAACTCAGATACGCAGTATTTT.

Many counts were recorded for this clonotype. The chain employs TRBV6-2 or TRBV6-3 and TRBJ2-7; D unresolved. The length of the CDR3 is 12 residues. V lost 2 bases and J lost 2, with 4 bases in between. From germline, CDR1 is MNHEY and CDR2 SVGEGT. As DNA, the CDR3 is TGTGCCAGCAGTTACAGGGCCTACGAGCAGTACTTC. This codes for CASSYRAYEQYF.

V is TRBV4-1 and J is TRBJ1-5; D gene uncertain. From germline, CDR1 is MGHRA and CDR2 YSYEKL. V gave up 1 base and J gave up 6 bases, with 7 bases separating them. There are 13 residues in the CDR3. This CDR3 is CASSQVDGQPQHF. CDR3 DNA sequence: TGCGCCAGCAGCCAAGTAGACGGTCAGCCCCAGCATTTT.